Sequencing of this T cell receptor (beta chain) was carried out in a study of cytomegalovirus exposure and HLA in healthy donors. For the study at large: Both the roughly 120 validation repertoires and the 600 to 750 first-cohort repertoires used the same platform, as reported by a later analysis.

Study-level points and caveats: It was reported that the classifier diagnosed cytomegalovirus status with high specificity and sensitivity in both the original and validation cohorts. Some public TCRs appeared in many individuals, while most sequences were rare.

The germline V gene encodes CDR1 SGHDT and CDR2 YYEEEE. The CDR3 is 13 residues long. Trimming pared 3 bases from V and 7 bases from J, leaving 11 bases between. The donors were in the approximately 130-subject validation cohort; that cohort was separate from the approximately 700-subject first cohort. Details on this clone: No antigen is known for it.

This table comes from immunoSEQ multiplex PCR, and its TCRdb copy is limited to in-frame clones, with some not included. Altogether under 200,000 clones are present, roughly nine tenths being singletons, with the ten largest covering 3% to 3.5%. The rearrangement joins TRBV5-6 to TRBJ2-1; D possibly corresponds to TRBD2 (6 bases). The origin of this receptor is a young woman in good health and CMV-seropositive. Sequences were obtained from PBMCs. CDR3 nucleotides: TGTGCCAGCAGCTCGGGACTCCCGAATGAGCAGTTCTTC. Protein: CASSSGLPNEQFF.